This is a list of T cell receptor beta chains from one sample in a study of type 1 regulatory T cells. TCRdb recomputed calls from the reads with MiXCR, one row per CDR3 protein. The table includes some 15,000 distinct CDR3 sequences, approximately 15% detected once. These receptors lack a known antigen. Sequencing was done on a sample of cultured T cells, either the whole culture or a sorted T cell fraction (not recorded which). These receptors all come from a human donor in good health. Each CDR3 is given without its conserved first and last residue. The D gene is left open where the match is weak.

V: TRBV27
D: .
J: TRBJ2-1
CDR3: ASRVGNNNEQF

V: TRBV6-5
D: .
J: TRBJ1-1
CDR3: ASSYQGPGVTEAF

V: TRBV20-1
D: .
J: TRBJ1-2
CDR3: SARPGSSPHGYT

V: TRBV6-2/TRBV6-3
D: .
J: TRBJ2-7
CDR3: ASSSGDSYEQY

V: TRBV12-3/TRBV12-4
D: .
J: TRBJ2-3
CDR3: ASLQSGTDTQY

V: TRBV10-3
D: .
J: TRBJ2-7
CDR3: AIKGERSYKQY

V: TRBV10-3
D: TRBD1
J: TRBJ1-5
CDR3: AISGQGGNQPQH

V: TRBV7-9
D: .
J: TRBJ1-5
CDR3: ASSRMGGWNQPQH

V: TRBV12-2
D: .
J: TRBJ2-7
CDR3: ASSLAADHSSYEQY

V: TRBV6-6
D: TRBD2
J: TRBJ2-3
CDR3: ASSYSGVAGETDTQY

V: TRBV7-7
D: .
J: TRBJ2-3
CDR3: ASSLGSTDTQY

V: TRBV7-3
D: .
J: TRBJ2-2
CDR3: ASSLRGKGTGELF

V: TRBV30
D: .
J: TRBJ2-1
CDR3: AWSRGNEQF

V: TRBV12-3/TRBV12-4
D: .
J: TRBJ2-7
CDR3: ASSFGGVAYEQY

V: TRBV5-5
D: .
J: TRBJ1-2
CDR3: ASSLPGSNYGYT

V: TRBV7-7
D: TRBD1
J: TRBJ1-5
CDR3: ASTPGQGVNSNQPQH

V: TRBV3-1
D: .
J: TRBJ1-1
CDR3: ASSQGGNTEAF

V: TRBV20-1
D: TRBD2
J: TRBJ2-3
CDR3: SAPIQAGIDTQY

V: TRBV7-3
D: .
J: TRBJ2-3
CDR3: ASSLSRADTQY

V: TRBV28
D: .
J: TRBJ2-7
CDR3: ASSFESGITRE

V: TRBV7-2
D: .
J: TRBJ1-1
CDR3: ASSLGPDLGAF

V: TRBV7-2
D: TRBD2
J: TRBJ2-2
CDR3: ASSLVTSGTTGELF

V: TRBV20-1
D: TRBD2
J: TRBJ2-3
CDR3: SARLAGIPDTQY